This T cell receptor (beta chain) was observed in a study of T cell repertoires in cytomegalovirus infection. Across the whole study: Public TCR beta signatures indicated both CMV infection and matching HLA type. Notes on the study in general: Public TCR beta family frequency separated CMV-and-HLA carriers, including in an independent cohort. HLA-C-restricted TCR beta clonotypes specific for CMV led the ex vivo response.

MiXCR, applied by TCRdb to the reads, yields one record per CDR3 protein. The data hold 270,000 or so distinct CDR3 sequences, with over 15% observed a single time. The CDR3 extends over 15 amino acids. Trimming took off 2 bases at V and 0 bases at J, with 5 bases between the two ends. Germline-derived CDR1 and CDR2 are ENHRY and SYGVKD. About this clonotype itself: The target antigen is unknown.

The sequence was obtained from a human donor in good health (CMV status not recorded). Some clones in this sample may be carry-over from other donors' samples. The sample taken for sequencing was CD8+ T cells from PBMCs. This chain joins TRBV10-3 and TRBJ2-6; no clear D gene. The CDR3 nucleotides are TGTGCCATCAGTGAGAACTTCTCTGGGGCCAACGTCCTGACTTTC. It translates to CAISENFSGANVLTF.